These 15 T cell receptor gamma chains were all obtained from the same sample, sequenced in a study of gamma delta lymphoproliferative disorders and STAT genes. Sequencing used genomic DNA taken from PBMCs of patients and controls. TCRdb re-called the multiplex PCR reads through CATT. This sample has thousands of gamma-chain clones, with approximately 8.9% found just once. The sequenced material came from blood. Every receptor here comes from a human donor in good health.

The table lists this clone with many counts. The V and J genes are TRGV8 and TRGJ1 or TRGJ2. The J gene, not given by TCRdb, was assigned here from a germline match of the nucleotide sequence. V lost 8 bases, J lost 0 bases, and 4 bases stayed unmatched. This CDR3 is built from 12 residues. The V gene's germline CDR1 is VENAVY and CDR2 YDSYNSRV. The CDR3 coding sequence is TGTGCCACCTTCCAGAATTATTATAAGAAACTCTTT. This gives the protein CATFQNYYKKLF.

By share of the sample, this clone is medium-sized (0.01 to 0.1%). Different DNA sequences within this sample yield the same CDR3. This rearrangement joins TRGV4 to TRGJ1 or TRGJ2. Assignment of the J gene here rests on matching the DNA to germline, because TCRdb gives none. This CDR3 comprises 13 residues. Looked up from germline, CDR1 is EGSTGY and CDR2 is YDSYTSSV. V shed 0 bases and J 6 bases; nucleotides not matched to a gene: 5. CDR3 residues: CATWDGPGYKKLF. In nucleotides, the CDR3 is TGTGCCACCTGGGATGGGCCAGGTTATAAGAAACTCTTT.

V gene TRGV2 combines with J gene TRGJP1. Germline matching of the DNA provided the J gene here, since TCRdb leaves it blank. The ends lost 5 bases at V and 5 bases at J; junction bases unmatched: 5. This CDR3 spans 13 amino acids. Germline V gene lookup returns CDR1 EGSNGY and CDR2 YDSYNSKV. CDR3 amino acids: CATWVRTGWFKIF. The CDR3 region has the DNA TGTGCCACCTGGGTACGAACTGGTTGGTTCAAGATATTT.

To note about this clone: The TCRdb protein comes from a much larger clone and disagrees with this DNA's translation at residue 9, likely due to a read error; the protein given here is derived from the DNA. V is TRGV10 and J is TRGJP1. The J gene is not listed in TCRdb, so it was assigned here from a DNA match to germline. Being an ORF, TRGV10 has a function that is uncertain. This CDR3 has 14 amino acids. The DNA for the CDR3 is TGTGCTGCGTGGGACCTCCCCACTAGTTGGTTCAAGATATTT. As protein: CAAWDLPTSWFKIF.

By share of the sample, this clone is medium-sized. This chain connects TRGV10 to TRGJP1. Here the J gene came from matching the DNA to germline, since TCRdb omits it. Being an ORF, TRGV10 has a function that is uncertain. The CDR3 covers 13 residues. V lost 8 bases, J lost 4 bases, and 5 bases stayed unmatched. The CDR3 loop is CAAWELTGWFKIF. In DNA form, the CDR3 reads TGTGCTGCGTGGGAACTCACTGGTTGGTTCAAGATATTT.

This clone was seen at least ten times. V usage is TRGV9 and J usage is TRGJ1 or TRGJ2. Here the J gene came from matching the DNA to germline, since TCRdb omits it. The CDR3 is 11 amino acids. The trim removed 0 bases at V and 12 bases at J, leaving 5 bases unmatched. The germline V gene encodes CDR1 GITISATS and CDR2 ISYDGTV (reference sequence). CDR3 in DNA: TGTGCCTTGTGGGAGGTGCAAAGGAAACTCTTT. This gives the protein CALWEVQRKLF.

By sample fraction, this clone is medium-sized. The chain has TRGV2 and TRGJ1 or TRGJ2. Here the J gene came from matching the DNA to germline, since TCRdb omits it. Per the germline V gene, CDR1 is EGSNGY and CDR2 is YDSYNSKV. This CDR3 spans 13 amino acids. V gave up 1 base and J gave up 3 bases; unmatched junction bases: 3. The CDR3 DNA reads as TGTGCCACCTGGGACGGAAGTTATTATAAGAAACTCTTT. It is translated as CATWDGSYYKKLF.

By share, this clone ranks as medium-sized (0.01 to 0.1%). Given a much more abundant clone one base away, this may be a read error. This sample also contains other DNA sequences that code for the same CDR3. The gene calls are TRGV2 and TRGJ1 or TRGJ2. TCRdb supplies no J gene; here it was assigned by aligning the nucleotide sequence to germline. The CDR3 is 13 amino acids. From germline, CDR1 is EGSNGY and CDR2 YDSYNSKV. The J segment lost 5 bases and the V segment lost 0 bases, leaving 4 bases of the junction unmatched. The CDR3 spells CATWDGPDYKKLF. The CDR3 DNA reads TGTGCCACCTGGGACGGGCCGGATTATAAGAAACTCTTT.

By share of the sample, this clone is medium-sized. This rearrangement joins TRGV8 to TRGJP1. The J gene is not listed in TCRdb, so it was assigned here from a DNA match to germline. Looked up from germline, CDR1 is VENAVY and CDR2 is YDSYNSRV. The CDR3 is 15 residues long. The J segment lost 0 bases and the V segment lost 1 base, leaving 2 bases of the junction unmatched. CDR3 loop: CATWDSNTTGWFKIF. The DNA of the CDR3 is TGTGCCACCTGGGATAGTAATACCACTGGTTGGTTCAAGATATTT.

By frequency in the sample, this clone is medium-sized. This rearrangement joins TRGV8 to TRGJ1 or TRGJ2. The J gene is absent in TCRdb and was assigned here via DNA matching to germline. Trimming cost V 3 bases and J 0 bases; bases outside gene matches: 5. Germline V CDR1 and CDR2: VENAVY, YDSYNSRV. The CDR3 totals 14 residues. As DNA, the CDR3 is TGTGCCACCTGGGATCCACCGAATTATTATAAGAAACTCTTT. Translated: CATWDPPNYYKKLF.

By sample fraction, this clone is large. The chain carries TRGV3 and TRGJ1 or TRGJ2. In the absence of a J gene in TCRdb, the DNA was matched to germline to assign it here. Per the germline V gene, CDR1 is VTNTFY and CDR2 is YDVSTARD (reference sequence). Unmatched junction bases numbered 2, after V lost 3 bases and J lost 0 bases. The length of the CDR3 is 13 residues. CDR3 sequence: CATWDRNYYKKLF. CDR3 in DNA: TGTGCCACCTGGGACCGGAATTATTATAAGAAACTCTTT.

This clone was observed many times. The V call is TRGV9, the J call TRGJ1 or TRGJ2. Germline matching of the DNA provided the J gene here, since TCRdb leaves it blank. V lost 4 bases, J lost 5 bases, and 2 bases stayed unmatched. CDR3 length: 11 residues. Germline V gene sequence: CDR1 GITISATS, CDR2 ISYDGTV (reference sequence). The CDR3 DNA follows: TGTGCCTTGTGGGATGATTATAAGAAACTCTTT. As protein: CALWDDYKKLF.

A V gene of TRGV11 was called, but no J gene was assigned. TRGV11 is an open reading frame whose function is uncertain. The CDR3 length is 9 residues. Here the CDR3 DNA reads TGTGCCTGCTGGATTACTCAACTCTTT. Encoded protein: CACWITQLF.

In its sample, this clone is medium-sized (0.01 to 0.1%). The genes are TRGV10 and TRGJ1 or TRGJ2. The J gene, left out of TCRdb, was set here by checking the DNA against germline. TRGV10 is an ORF, and what it does is uncertain. Losses at the gene ends were 8 bases for V and 10 bases for J; bases not matched to a gene: 6. This CDR3 region has 10 residues. The DNA of the CDR3 is TGTGCTGCGTGGGATTTAAAGAAACTCTTT. It codes for CAAWDLKKLF.

By proportion, this clone is medium-sized. The same CDR3 also results from other DNA sequences found in this sample. This rearrangement joins TRGV4 to TRGJ1 or TRGJ2. No J segment appears in TCRdb, so it was assigned here by matching the sequence to germline. This CDR3 is built from 12 residues. V lost 2 bases and J lost 4; bases outside the gene matches: 2. Germline V gene data show CDR1 as EGSTGY and CDR2 as YDSYTSSV. In DNA form, the CDR3 reads TGTGCCACCTGGGATGACTATTATAAGAAACTCTTT. It encodes CATWDDYYKKLF.